This entry lists 24 T cell receptor beta chains sequenced from one sample in a study of regulatory T cells in long-lasting Graves disease. Arm-PCR with iRepertoire HTBI primers amplified the CDR3 regions for these TCR beta libraries. TCRdb recomputed calls from the multiplex PCR reads with MiXCR, one row per CDR3 protein. The repertoire holds 600,000 to 850,000 distinct CDR3 sequences, with about 30% as singletons. Time point indicated: persistent/refractory GD, antithyroid drugs over 5 years with positive TRAb. PBMC RNA served as the TCR library source. Sequenced here: peripheral blood mononuclear cells (PBMCs), sampled when the disease was refractory, from a patient treated with antithyroid drugs. The source is a female donor with Graves disease.

V is TRBV3-1 and J is TRBJ1-2; D gene ambiguous. The CDR3 spans 12 residues. V lost 3 bases and J 8 bases, leaving 10 bases between the germline ends. CDR1 is LGHDT, CDR2 YNNKEL, per germline (reference sequence). The CDR3, as DNA: TGTGCCAGCAGCCAGACTTTGAGGGGCTACACCTTC. It specifies CASSQTLRGYTF.

The chain employs TRBV29-1 and TRBJ1-2, with 9 nucleotides matching TRBD1. Per the germline V gene, CDR1 is SQVTM and CDR2 is ANQGSEA. The CDR3 consists of 14 residues. J gave up 4 bases and V 6 bases, and 9 bases lay outside the gene matches. The CDR3 sequence is CSVSGTGRFYGYTF. CDR3 DNA sequence: TGCAGCGTGTCCGGGACAGGGCGATTCTATGGCTACACCTTC.

The chain recombines TRBV20-1 with TRBJ1-5; possible D gene TRBD1, 6 bases. This CDR3 is built from 13 residues. Trimming took off 3 bases at V and 3 bases at J, with 9 bases between the two ends. CDR1 is DFQATT, CDR2 SNEGSKA, per germline (reference sequence). The CDR3 bases are TGCAGTGCTAGCTACAGGGACAATCAGCCCCAGCATTTT. It specifies CSASYRDNQPQHF.

The chain is built from TRBV5-1 and TRBJ2-7; the match to TRBD2 covers 7 bases. Germline V gene data show CDR1 as SGHRS and CDR2 as YFSETQ. The CDR3 has 15 residues. V gave up 2 bases and J gave up 6 bases; unmatched junction bases: 11. CDR3 region: CASSFYVGGGGEQYF. The DNA for the CDR3 is TGCGCCAGCAGCTTCTATGTTGGGGGGGGTGGCGAGCAGTACTTC.

This clonotype was recorded at least ten times. The chain carries TRBV2 and TRBJ2-7, with unresolved D. Germline V gene data show CDR1 as SNHLY and CDR2 as FYNNEI. The germline V and J ends were trimmed by 6 bases and 9 bases, with 15 bases remaining between them. This CDR3 is 12 amino acids long. CDR3 DNA sequence: TGTGCCAGCAGCTGGGCCGCCCCTCCGCAGTACTTC. This gives the protein CASSWAAPPQYF.

V and J are TRBV19 and TRBJ1-1, with D perhaps matching TRBD1 (6 bases). V lost 6 bases to trimming and J lost 4 bases, with 15 bases between them. CDR1 is LNHDA, CDR2 SQIVND, per germline (reference sequence). The CDR3 is 14 residues long. This chain's CDR3 is CASRTGTQSTEAFF. The CDR3 region has the DNA TGTGCCAGTAGGACCGGGACACAGAGCACTGAAGCTTTCTTT.

The chain recombines TRBV6-5 with TRBJ2-7; 11 nucleotides agree with TRBD2. In germline, CDR1 is MNHEY, CDR2 SVGAGI. The junction had 3 bases not matched to a gene; V was cut back by 2 bases and J by 3 bases. CDR3 length equals 15 residues. CDR3: CASSYATSGSYEQYF. In DNA form, the CDR3 reads TGTGCCAGCAGTTACGCTACTAGCGGGAGCTACGAGCAGTACTTC.

This chain links TRBV7-2 with TRBJ2-1, with 7 positions matching TRBD2. CDR1 is SGHTA and CDR2 is FQGNSA in the germline V gene. The CDR3 is 14 residues long. Unmatched junction bases numbered 4, after V lost 4 bases and J lost 4 bases. CDR3 nucleotides: TGTGCCAGCAGCTCGACTAGCACGTACAATGAGCAGTTCTTC. Translating it yields CASSSTSTYNEQFF. Drawing the rest from reference TRBV7-2 and TRBJ2-1, the complete variable domain is GAGVSQSPSNKVTEKGKDVELRCDPISGHTALYWYRQSLGQGLEFLIYFQGNSAPDKSGLPSDRFSAERTGGSVSTLTIQRTQQEDSAVYLCASSSTSTYNEQFFGPGTRLTVL.

This clonotype is a singleton in its sample. In this CDR3 the conserved last residue, phenylalanine or tryptophan, is missing, so a read error is likely. The chain uses TRBV6-1 and TRBJ1-1; D may be TRBD1 (6 bases). Germline assignment: CDR1 MNHNS and CDR2 SASEGT. The CDR3 totals 13 residues. CDR3 nucleotides: TGCGCCAGCAGAGGGGATACAGGGAGAGAAGCTTTCGTT. Translation: CASRGDTGREAFV.

The chain recombines TRBV12-3 or TRBV12-4 with TRBJ1-2; 9 positions match TRBD1. V lost 6 bases, J lost 8 bases, and 10 bases stayed unmatched. The CDR3 has 14 amino acids. CDR3 in amino acids: CASRGTGGVGGYTF. The CDR3 DNA reads TGTGCCAGCAGGGGTACAGGGGGCGTGGGGGGCTACACCTTC.

The rearrangement links TRBV28 to TRBJ1-1, with 7 bases matching TRBD1. V dropped 5 bases and J dropped 9; count of bases not matched to a gene: 6. Germline loops: CDR1 MDHEN, CDR2 SYDVKM. There are 12 residues in the CDR3. In nucleotides, the CDR3 is TGTGCCAGCAGTACCCCGGGACAGAAAGCTTTCTTT. Encoded protein: CASSTPGQKAFF.

This clonotype showed up just a few times. The gene calls are TRBV11-2 and TRBJ1-1; unclear D gene. Trimming shortened V by 1 base and J by 11 bases, and 14 bases separated the two germline ends. Germline CDR1 SGHAT, CDR2 FQNNGV. CDR3 size: 13 residues. CDR3 sequence reads: CASSLASGQLAFF. In DNA, the CDR3 is TGTGCCAGCAGCTTAGCATCAGGCCAGCTGGCTTTCTTT.

This clonotype was detected ten times or more. The junction differs from germline at one of its ends, possibly a read error. V usage is TRBV5-1 and J usage is TRBJ1-4; possible D gene TRBD1, 6 bases. The CDR3 is 14 amino acids. Germline lookup yields CDR1 SGHRS and CDR2 YFSETQ. CDR3 bases: TGTGCCAGCAGTTCGACAGGCGGCGGTGAAAAACTGTTTTTT. Amino acid sequence: CASSSTGGGEKLFF.

V is TRBV15 and J is TRBJ2-7; D is undetermined. V lost 5 bases and J 3 bases, leaving 8 bases between the germline ends. Germline assignment: CDR1 LNHNV and CDR2 YYDKDF (reference sequence). The CDR3 sequence is 12 residues long. CDR3 protein: CATSSLNYEQYF. The DNA for the CDR3 is TGTGCCACCAGCTCACTGAACTACGAGCAGTACTTC.

There are a few counts of this clonotype. This chain joins TRBV11-2 and TRBJ1-6, with D possibly being TRBD1 (6 bases). From germline, CDR1 is SGHAT and CDR2 FQNNGV. Trimming removed 6 bases at V and 7 bases at J, with 13 bases between. The CDR3 has 14 residues. CDR3 loop: CASSTRTANSPLHF. The CDR3 bases are TGTGCCAGCAGTACTAGGACAGCCAATTCACCCCTCCACTTT. The variable domain in full, completed from reference TRBV11-2 and TRBJ1-6, reads EAGVAQSPRYKIIEKRQSVAFWCNPISGHATLYWYQQILGQGPKLLIQFQNNGVVDDSQLPKDRFSAERLKGVDSTLKIQPAKLEDSAVYLCASSTRTANSPLHFGNGTRLTVT.

The J gene is TRBJ1-5, the V gene TRBV19; TRBD1 is a possible D gene (6 bases). The CDR3 extends over 15 amino acids. The germline CDR1 and CDR2 sequences are LNHDA and SQIVND (reference sequence). With 5 bases removed from V and 1 base from J, the gap between germline ends came to 12 bases. The CDR3 coding sequence is TGTGCCAGTAGTCTCTTCACAGGGAGCAATCAGCCCCAGCATTTT. It translates to CASSLFTGSNQPQHF.

This CDR3 reads CSVSGTSGRASYEQYF. The CDR3 region has the DNA TGCAGCGTCTCCGGGACTAGCGGGAGGGCGTCCTACGAGCAGTACTTC. V usage is TRBV29-1 and J usage is TRBJ2-7, with 16 bases fitting TRBD2. Germline V CDR1 and CDR2: SQVTM, ANQGSEA. Germline trimming cut 6 bases from V and 1 base from J; bases unmatched to any gene: 6. The CDR3 is made up of 16 amino acids.

This clonotype came up a few times. V usage is TRBV30 and J usage is TRBJ1-2; TRBD1 matches at 9 bases. The CDR3 length is 11 residues. The germline CDR1 and CDR2 sequences are GTSNPN and SVGIG (reference sequence). V shed 3 bases and J 12 bases; nucleotides not matched to a gene: 5. The CDR3 nucleotides read TGTGCCTGGAGGTCTGGGACAGGGCACACCTTC. The encoded protein is CAWRSGTGHTF.

The chain couples TRBV29-1 to TRBJ2-5; 9 nucleotides match TRBD2. The germline CDR1 and CDR2 sequences are SQVTM and ANQGSEA. The CDR3 is made up of 15 amino acids. The V and J ends lost 4 bases and 1 base, in that order; junction bases with no gene match: 7. The CDR3: CSVVLTSGSQETQYF. In DNA form, the CDR3 reads TGCAGCGTTGTTTTGACTAGCGGATCCCAAGAGACCCAGTACTTC.

This chain connects TRBV2 to TRBJ1-3; D unclear. The CDR3 is 14 amino acids. Germline-derived CDR1 and CDR2 are SNHLY and FYNNEI. V was cut by 7 bases and J by 0 bases, with 10 bases left in between. CDR3 DNA: TGTGCCAGCACCGTAGGCTACTCTGGAAACACCATATATTTT. Translation gives CASTVGYSGNTIYF.

The chain employs TRBV5-1 and TRBJ1-1; D remains unclear. The V and J ends lost 1 base and 0 bases respectively, with 7 bases between them. Germline values: CDR1 SGHRS, CDR2 YFSETQ. The CDR3 has 14 residues. CDR3 DNA sequence: TGCGCCAGCAGCTTGTTCAGGATGAACACTGAAGCTTTCTTT. Translating it yields CASSLFRMNTEAFF. Variable domain in full (rest from reference TRBV5-1 and TRBJ1-1): KAGVTQTPRYLIKTRGQQVTLSCSPISGHRSVSWYQQTPGQGLQFLFEYFSETQRNKGNFPGRFSGRQFSNSRSEMNVSTLELGDSALYLCASSLFRMNTEAFFGQGTRLTVV.

This clonotype has at least ten counts. For the CDR3, the DNA is TGTGCCAGCAGAAACAGGGGCGAAGCTTTCTTT. Translating gives CASRNRGEAFF. This sequence joins TRBV28 and TRBJ1-1, with TRBD1 matching over 7 bases. The CDR3 sequence is 11 residues long. Trimming took 6 bases from V and 8 from J; bases not matched to a gene: 3. CDR1 and CDR2 from the germline V gene are MDHEN and SYDVKM.

V usage is TRBV12-3 or TRBV12-4 and J usage is TRBJ1-1; D unclear. V shed 5 bases and J shed 6 bases, with 16 bases lying between them. There are 14 residues in the CDR3. The CDR3 loop reads CASSIRAAWAEAFF. CDR3 bases: TGTGCCAGCAGTATAAGGGCTGCCTGGGCTGAAGCTTTCTTT.

This chain links TRBV7-9 with TRBJ1-5; no clear D. Germline CDR1 reads SEHNR; CDR2 reads FQNEAQ (reference sequence). This CDR3 region has 14 residues. Trimming pared 3 bases from V and 3 bases from J, leaving 9 bases between. The CDR3 reads CASSFGVTNQPQHF. In nucleotides, the CDR3 is TGTGCCAGCAGCTTCGGGGTGACCAATCAGCCCCAGCATTTT. Looking up the rest from reference TRBV7-9 and TRBJ1-5 gives the full variable domain: DTGVSQNPRHKITKRGQNVTFRCDPISEHNRLYWYRQTLGQGPEFLTYFQNEAQLEKSRLLSDRFSAERPKGSFSTLEIQRTEQGDSAMYLCASSFGVTNQPQHFGDGTRLSIL.